Below are 6 T cell receptor beta chains sequenced from a single sample in a study of shared clonotypes between healthy human individuals. This table comes from immunoSEQ multiplex PCR, and its TCRdb copy is limited to in-frame clones, with some not included. The top ten clones hold approximately 12% of a sample with 450,000 to 500,000 clones, 78% of them seen once. The sequenced sample consisted of PBMCs. These receptor sequences come from a woman between 40 and 50 years old in good health. Some clones in this sample may be carry-over from other donors' samples.

CDR3 nucleotides: TGTGCCACCGCGGACAAAAACACCGGCCGGGAGCTGTTTTTT. Its translation: CATADKNTGRELFF. The V call is TRBV19, the J call TRBJ2-2; weak D call: TRBD1 (5 bases). The V gene's germline CDR1 is LNHDA and CDR2 SQIVND (reference sequence). Trimming took 10 bases from V and 9 from J, leaving 21 bases between them. The CDR3 covers 14 residues.

The V call is TRBV27, the J call TRBJ2-7; D gene ambiguous. This CDR3 is built from 14 residues. V lost 1 base, J lost 1 base, and 8 bases lay in between. CDR1 and CDR2 (germline): MNHEY, SMNVEV (reference sequence). CDR3 amino acids: CASSLYGVSYEQYF. The CDR3 region has the DNA TGTGCCAGCAGTTTATATGGGGTTTCCTACGAGCAGTACTTC.

This clone was seen just once. The rearrangement joins TRBV5-1 to TRBJ2-1, with 7 nucleotides matching TRBD2. Germline V CDR1 and CDR2: SGHRS, YFSETQ. The CDR3 is 16 amino acids. With 0 bases clipped from V and 9 bases from J, the junction kept 12 bases outside the gene matches. CDR3 sequence (DNA): TGCGCCAGCAGCTTGGGGTTGGCGGGAGTATTCACTGAGCAGTTCTTC. As protein: CASSLGLAGVFTEQFF.

A note on this clone: The sample carries other DNA sequences with the same CDR3. V is TRBV6-6 and J is TRBJ2-7; D is possibly TRBD1 (5 bases). V was pared by 4 bases and J by 2 bases, with 6 bases between. The CDR3 is 12 amino acids. Germline V gene sequence: CDR1 MNHNY, CDR2 SVGAGI (reference sequence). The chain's CDR3 is CASSWGTYEQYF. The CDR3 DNA follows: TGTGCCAGCAGTTGGGGCACCTACGAGCAGTACTTC.

The chain combines TRBV27 with TRBJ2-5; D gene ambiguous. The V end was cut by 3 bases, the J end by 5 bases, with 10 bases between. The V gene's germline CDR1 is MNHEY and CDR2 SMNVEV (reference sequence). The CDR3 has 13 residues. CDR3 sequence (DNA): TGTGCCAGCAGTTTGTCCCGTGAGGAGACCCAGTACTTC. It translates to CASSLSREETQYF.

This clone appeared a single time. V gene TRBV28 combines with J gene TRBJ1-1; TRBD1 matches at 7 bases. J gave up 10 bases and V 2 bases, and 13 bases lay outside the gene matches. Germline V gene sequence: CDR1 MDHEN, CDR2 SYDVKM. This CDR3 comprises 15 residues. CDR3 sequence: CASSLGGVNRGTAFF. The CDR3 DNA follows: TGTGCCAGCAGTTTAGGGGGGGTAAACAGGGGCACAGCTTTCTTT.